The subject of this entry is one TCR beta chain. This clonotype was counted between two and nine times. The antigen it recognizes is unknown. There are no base qualities to consult, and no much larger clone falls within one base. TCRdb lists the instrument as Illumina HiSeq 2500. Quantitative 5'-RACE with molecular barcodes was used to prepare TCR beta libraries. The authors' pipeline ran thus. A new computational method, built on a probabilistic model of VDJ rearrangement, was used to identify disease-linked TCR variants. Clones were called with MiXCR by TCRdb after fastp trimmed the public reads at Q25, and only in-frame beta chains were retained. Each entry is one CDR3 protein sequence, shown with its most common DNA and genes. TCRdb, not the authors, supplied the V and J calls. Counted in this sample were fewer than 750,000 distinct CDR3 sequences; around 19% of them appeared once. Together, the top ten hold under 20% of the sample.

Taken from the germline V gene (reference sequence), the CDR1 and CDR2 loops are DFQATT and SNEGSKA. The CDR3 runs 12 amino acids, cysteine and phenylalanine included. The DNA shown is the 36-base CDR3, in frame from base 1. The trim is 3 bases for V and 1 base for J, with a gap of 6 bases between the germline ends. The data were taken from a study of CD8 T cells in ankylosing spondylitis (dated by TCRdb to 2017 to 2019). Regarding the study in general: The study profiled T cell receptor beta repertoires in healthy donors and ankylosing spondylitis patients to find disease-linked TCR variants. The whole study cohort included roughly 110 healthy donors and 25 ankylosing spondylitis patients. Peripheral blood was sampled, and synovial fluid was also collected from ankylosing spondylitis patients. Here is what the overall study found, with its caveats: A TCR beta motif made up of several highly homologous amino acid variants appeared to be characteristic of blood from ankylosing spondylitis patients. A CD8+ phenotype was shown by the disease-linked clones, which were found at relatively low frequencies in peripheral blood. Some of the motif variants had been reported before in the synovial fluid and blood of reactive arthritis patients, a finding that suggests common disease-initiation mechanisms. According to the report, matched synovial fluid samples from ankylosing spondylitis patients were significantly enriched for the disease-linked clones.

The material sequenced was blood, either unsorted or a sorted T cell fraction (not recorded which). The chain is made from TRBV20-1 and TRBJ2-5, with the D gene too uncertain to name. The clonotype originates from a male donor with ankylosing spondylitis. This receptor has the CDR3 CSASFPQETQYF. The sequenced DNA: TGCAGTGCTAGTTTCCCCCAAGAGACCCAGTACTTC.